This TCR beta chain was identified in a study of graft-versus-host responses after intestinal transplantation. The wider study: The whole recipient group had anti-thymocyte globulin induction followed by tacrolimus and steroids for around 3 years.

As regards this clone: Its antigen is undetermined.

Clones were sequenced by immunoSEQ multiplex PCR, and TCRdb holds only the in-frame ones, with some missing. This table has about 93,000 clones, around 83% appearing once. Trimming removed 4 bases at V and 4 bases at J, with 8 bases between. The CDR3 sequence is 13 residues long. Germline V gene sequence: CDR1 MNHNY, CDR2 SVGAGI (reference sequence). The receptor was isolated from a human donor who received an intestinal transplant. This chain links TRBV6-6 with TRBJ1-5; no reliable D call. The sequenced sample was unstimulated CD4+ T cells sorted from spleen or lymph node cells, obtained before intestinal transplant. The CDR3 coding sequence is TGTGCCAGCAGTTCACAGCTTAATCAGCCCCAGCATTTT. Translation gives CASSSQLNQPQHF.